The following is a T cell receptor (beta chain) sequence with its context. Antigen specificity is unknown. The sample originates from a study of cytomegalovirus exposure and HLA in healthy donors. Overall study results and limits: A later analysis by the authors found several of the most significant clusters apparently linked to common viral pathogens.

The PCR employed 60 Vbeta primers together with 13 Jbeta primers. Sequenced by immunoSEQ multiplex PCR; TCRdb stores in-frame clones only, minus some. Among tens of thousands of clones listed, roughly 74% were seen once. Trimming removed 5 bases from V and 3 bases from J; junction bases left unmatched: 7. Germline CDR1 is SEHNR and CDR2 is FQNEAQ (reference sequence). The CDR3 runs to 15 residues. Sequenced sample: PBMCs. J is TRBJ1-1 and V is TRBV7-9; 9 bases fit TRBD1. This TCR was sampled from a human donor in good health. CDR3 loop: CASSPDRGAYTEAFF. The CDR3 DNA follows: TGTGCCAGCAGCCCGGACAGGGGCGCGTACACTGAAGCTTTCTTT.